This record concerns one TCR beta chain sequence. This sample stems from a study of blood T cell repertoires in COVID-19. Study at large: From T cells, B-cell-depleted T cells, or PBMCs came the material, which was cDNA or gDNA.

Sequenced by immunoSEQ multiplex PCR; TCRdb stores in-frame clones only, minus some. The table lists around 250,000 clones, roughly four fifths of them singletons. This CDR3 region has 12 residues. Germline V lookup: CDR1 SGDLS, CDR2 YYNGEE. The trim removed 4 bases at V and 8 bases at J, leaving 2 bases unmatched. The chain joins TRBV9 to TRBJ2-1; 8 nucleotides align to TRBD1. The sample comprised peripheral blood. This receptor was identified in an elderly woman with acute or convalescent COVID-19. CDR3 sequence reads: CASSPDRDEQFF. The CDR3 DNA reads TGTGCCAGCAGCCCGGACAGGGATGAGCAGTTCTTC. The variable domain in full, with the rest retrieved from reference TRBV9 and TRBJ2-1, is DSGVTQTPKHLITATGQRVTLRCSPRSGDLSVYWYQQSLDQGLQFLIQYYNGEERAKGNILERFSAQQFPDLHSELNLSSLELGDSALYFCASSPDRDEQFFGPGTRLTVL.